These 10 T cell receptor beta chains came from one sample sequenced in a study of CD8 T cell repertoires and HIV-1 epitope variants. TCRdb's copy holds only in-frame clones and misses some; the assay was immunoSEQ multiplex PCR. Found here are approximately 4,000 clones, approximately 70% of them singletons; the top ten hold around 42%. Antigen specificity for these receptors is unknown. The material sequenced was cultured CD8+ T cells derived from PBMCs. These receptors were taken from a male donor with HIV.

V usage is TRBV4-1 and J usage is TRBJ1-1; tentative D call: TRBD1 (6 bases). Germline V gives CDR1 MGHRA, CDR2 YSYEKL. The CDR3 covers 15 residues. The germline V and J ends were trimmed by 0 bases and 8 bases, with 16 bases remaining between them. The CDR3 region has the DNA TGCGCCAGCAGCCAAGATAGGGGGGAATTAAGAGAAGCTTTCTTT. Its translation is CASSQDRGELREAFF.

This chain uses TRBV5-1 with TRBJ2-7; 10 nucleotides align to TRBD2. The CDR3 length is 15 residues. Unmatched junction bases numbered 8, after V lost 4 bases and J lost 4 bases. CDR1 is SGHRS, CDR2 YFSETQ, per germline. CDR3 coding DNA: TGCGCCAGCAGCGAAGAACCGGGACTAGCGTACGAGCAGTACTTC. It translates to CASSEEPGLAYEQYF.

This clone was observed a handful of times. The genes are TRBV4-1 and TRBJ1-4, with D unresolved. Trimming removed 0 bases at V and 7 bases at J, with 21 bases between. CDR3 size: 18 residues. Germline values: CDR1 MGHRA, CDR2 YSYEKL. The CDR3: CASSQERKLSTNSEKLFF. CDR3 sequence (DNA): TGCGCCAGCAGCCAAGAGAGAAAGCTTTCAACTAATAGTGAAAAACTGTTTTTT.

This clone was recorded only once. The chain links TRBV29-1 to TRBJ2-2; 8 positions match TRBD1. The CDR3 loop spans 15 amino acids. CDR1 is SQVTM and CDR2 is ANQGSEA in the germline V gene. Germline trimming cut 7 bases from V and 6 bases from J; bases unmatched to any gene: 13. CDR3 region: CSAVLTGEGAGELFF. DNA for the CDR3: TGCAGCGCCGTCCTGACAGGGGAAGGCGCCGGGGAGCTGTTTTTT.

This chain joins TRBV6-5 and TRBJ2-1; TRBD1 agrees at 7 bases. Germline CDR1 and CDR2: MNHEY and SVGAGI. CDR3 size: 15 residues. J gave up 0 bases and V 4 bases, and 3 bases lay outside the gene matches. DNA of the CDR3: TGTGCCAGCAGTTCCTCAGGGGGCTCCTACAATGAGCAGTTCTTC. Translated: CASSSSGGSYNEQFF.

V and J are TRBV4-3 and TRBJ1-6; D is undetermined. Trimming took off 0 bases at V and 12 bases at J, with 12 bases between the two ends. CDR1 is LGHNA, CDR2 YSLEER, per germline. This CDR3 contains 14 residues. DNA for the CDR3: TGCGCCAGCAGCCAAGATGATGGGGTCGAACCCCTCCACTTT. Its translation is CASSQDDGVEPLHF.

The chain employs TRBV12-5 and TRBJ2-1; 10 nucleotides agree with TRBD1. The CDR3 is made up of 17 amino acids. Germline-derived CDR1 and CDR2 are LGHNT and FRNRAP. The V and J ends lost 7 bases and 4 bases, in that order; junction bases with no gene match: 13. The DNA of the CDR3 is TGTGCTAGTGCCACGGAGGGGACAGGGGCATTATACAATGAGCAGTTCTTC. Translating it yields CASATEGTGALYNEQFF.

This sequence joins TRBV19 and TRBJ1-1; D is perhaps TRBD1 (5 bases). CDR3 length equals 15 residues. V lost 3 bases, J lost 4 bases, and 15 bases lay in between. Germline CDR1 LNHDA, CDR2 SQIVND (reference sequence). The CDR3, as DNA: TGTGCCAGTAGTATCCACTTGGGGGTTGGCACTGAAGCTTTCTTT. Its translation is CASSIHLGVGTEAFF.

The chain recombines TRBV9 with TRBJ1-1; D may be TRBD1 (5 bases). V lost 0 bases, J lost 0 bases, and 9 bases lay in between. The germline V gene encodes CDR1 SGDLS and CDR2 YYNGEE. The CDR3 is made up of 15 amino acids. The CDR3 sequence: CASSVGWGVNTEAFF. CDR3 in DNA: TGTGCCAGCAGCGTAGGATGGGGGGTGAACACTGAAGCTTTCTTT.

This clone appeared a single time. CDR3 bases: TGTGCCAGCAGTCCCGGACTAGCGACGGATACGCAGTATTTT. The encoded protein is CASSPGLATDTQYF. The chain carries TRBV27 and TRBJ2-3; 9 bases line up with TRBD2. The CDR3 has 14 residues. Germline V gives CDR1 MNHEY, CDR2 SMNVEV (reference sequence). J lost 6 bases, V lost 5 bases, and 6 bases had no gene match.